One sample yielded the 25 T cell receptor beta chains listed below, sequenced in a study of T-cell reconstitution after alpha-beta-depleted transplantation in children (dated by TCRdb to 2016 to 2017). The treatment or condition tag for this specimen amounts to: allogeneic hematopoietic cell transplantation with graft depleted of TCRalphabeta T cells and CD19 B cells. To prepare the library, PCR was applied. Sequenced using an Illumina HiSeq 2500. To normalize quantification of the TCRbeta repertoire, the TCR libraries were built with molecular barcoding that relied on unique molecular identifiers. TCRdb reprocessed the public reads (quality trimming at Q25 with fastp, clone calling with MiXCR) and kept in-frame beta chains. Entries are consolidated by CDR3 protein sequence, retaining the most common genes and DNA. In all, the sample holds about 490,000 distinct CDR3 sequences, and 8% to 11% of those were seen once. Jointly, the top ten make up about 2.1% of the sample.

This material consisted of PBMCs, taken before TCRalphabeta/CD19-depleted stem cell transplant. All receptors come from a child aged 2 to 10 with inherited bone marrow failure, due to receive a stem cell transplant.

At least ten counts were recorded for this clonotype. The chain links TRBV6-1 to TRBJ1-3, with a possible D match to TRBD1 (6 bases). Per the germline V gene, CDR1 is MNHNS and CDR2 is SASEGT. Trimming left V 6 bases short and J 0 bases short, with 18 bases between. The length of the CDR3 is 17 residues. CDR3 DNA sequence: TGTGCCAGCAGCCGAAGATGGGGCAGGGGCTCTGGAAACACCATATATTTT. Residues: CASSRRWGRGSGNTIYF.

This clonotype has at least ten counts. V gene TRBV27 combines with J gene TRBJ2-1; D is undetermined. Looked up from germline, CDR1 is MNHEY and CDR2 is SMNVEV (reference sequence). V lost 8 bases to trimming and J lost 7 bases, with 12 bases between them. The CDR3 has 12 residues. Here the CDR3 reads CASALLGNEQFF. The CDR3 bases are TGTGCCAGCGCCTTATTGGGGAATGAGCAGTTCTTC.

There are many counts of this clonotype. The rearrangement links TRBV4-1 to TRBJ2-1; 8 bases agree with TRBD2. This CDR3 is built from 15 residues. The germline CDR1 and CDR2 sequences are MGHRA and YSYEKL. The ends lost 1 base at V and 8 bases at J; junction bases unmatched: 7. The CDR3 sequence is CASSQVWTSYDEQFF. The CDR3 nucleotides read TGCGCCAGCAGCCAAGTGTGGACTAGCTATGATGAGCAGTTCTTC.

This clonotype showed up many times. This chain uses TRBV5-1 with TRBJ2-3; TRBD2 matches 10 bases. The CDR3 has 17 amino acids. V shed 2 bases and J 2 bases; nucleotides not matched to a gene: 8. From germline, CDR1 is SGHRS and CDR2 YFSETQ. DNA for the CDR3: TGCGCCAGCAGCTTTGATTTCGGACTAGCGGACACAGATACGCAGTATTTT. The encoded protein is CASSFDFGLADTDTQYF.

This clonotype was counted between two and nine times. The chain recombines TRBV4-3 with TRBJ2-1; 14 nucleotides align to TRBD2. V dropped 4 bases and J dropped 6; count of bases not matched to a gene: 8. Germline loops: CDR1 LGHNA, CDR2 YSLEER. The CDR3 is 17 amino acids. The CDR3 DNA sequence: TGCGCCAGCAGCCGTGGACTAGCGGGAGGTCTGGGCAATGAGCAGTTCTTC. It encodes CASSRGLAGGLGNEQFF.

This clonotype was detected many times. The chain joins TRBV9 to TRBJ1-2; D call uncertain. Between the trimmed V and J ends, which lost 0 bases and 8 bases, there was a span of 17 bases. From germline, CDR1 is SGDLS and CDR2 YYNGEE. The CDR3 consists of 15 residues. The CDR3 loop is CASSVVGGGFQGYTF. In nucleotides, the CDR3 is TGTGCCAGCAGCGTAGTAGGAGGAGGGTTTCAGGGCTACACCTTC.

The table lists this clonotype with a few counts. The V and J genes are TRBV12-3 or TRBV12-4 and TRBJ2-1, with a tentative D call TRBD2 (5 bases). Trimming removed 8 bases from V and 3 bases from J, with 11 bases in between. CDR3 length: 13 amino acids. CDR3 sequence: CASQRAVYNEQFF. DNA for the CDR3: TGTGCCAGCCAGAGGGCGGTCTACAATGAGCAGTTCTTC.

The chain joins TRBV18 to TRBJ2-5; D perhaps matches TRBD1 (5 bases). Germline V gene lookup returns CDR1 KGHSH and CDR2 LQKENI. The CDR3 length is 13 residues. The V end was cut by 11 bases, the J end by 1 base, with 14 bases between. The CDR3 region has the DNA TGTGCCGGAAAAGCAGGGCGCCAAGAGACCCAGTACTTC. This encodes CAGKAGRQETQYF.

The rearrangement uses TRBV2 and TRBJ2-3; TRBD2 is a possible D gene (5 bases). Germline CDR1 is SNHLY and CDR2 is FYNNEI. V dropped 6 bases and J dropped 1 base, with 11 bases sitting between them. This CDR3 spans 14 amino acids. CDR3 in DNA: TGTGCCAGCAGCAACGCGGGTGGCACAGATACGCAGTATTTT. Translated: CASSNAGGTDTQYF.

The V and J genes are TRBV30 and TRBJ1-4; D not certain. Trimming stripped 0 bases from V and 5 bases from J, with 7 bases between. This CDR3 has 13 residues. Germline CDR1 is GTSNPN and CDR2 is SVGIG (reference sequence). The DNA of the CDR3 is TGTGCCTGGAGTGTATTAGGGAATGAAAAACTGTTTTTT. This codes for CAWSVLGNEKLFF.

Ten or more counts support this clonotype. The chain recombines TRBV28 with TRBJ1-2; D not certain. Trimming stripped 2 bases from V and 4 bases from J, with 2 bases between. The CDR3 extends over 11 amino acids. Germline lookup yields CDR1 MDHEN and CDR2 SYDVKM. CDR3 sequence: CASSLTYGYTF. DNA for the CDR3: TGTGCCAGCAGTTTAACCTATGGCTACACCTTC.

This clonotype has a count of ten or more. CDR3 nucleotide sequence: TGTGCCAGCACAGCGGGGGGCGAAAACATTCAGTACTTC. Residues: CASTAGGENIQYF. The chain recombines TRBV12-3 or TRBV12-4 with TRBJ2-4; 9 bases are shared with TRBD2. The length of the CDR3 is 13 residues. The ends lost 7 bases at V and 5 bases at J; junction bases unmatched: 3.

This clonotype was detected ten times or more. The J gene is TRBJ1-1, the V gene TRBV6-5, with TRBD1 identical over 9 bases. CDR3 length: 14 residues. Germline V gene sequence: CDR1 MNHEY, CDR2 SVGAGI. V lost 3 bases to trimming and J lost 4 bases; unmatched junction nucleotides: 3. The CDR3 DNA reads as TGTGCCAGCAGTTATACAGGGGGCGTCACTGAAGCTTTCTTT. Translated: CASSYTGGVTEAFF.

This clonotype was seen ten or more times. The chain couples TRBV29-1 to TRBJ2-5; 10 positions agree with TRBD1. Per germline, CDR1 SQVTM and CDR2 ANQGSEA. This CDR3 is built from 14 residues. Unmatched junction bases numbered 8, after V lost 7 bases and J lost 3 bases. CDR3 sequence: CSGRPDRGEETQYF. CDR3 nucleotide sequence: TGCAGCGGTCGGCCGGACAGGGGGGAAGAGACCCAGTACTTC.

The sample holds many counts of this clonotype. This chain uses TRBV4-3 with TRBJ2-5, with 7 bases identical to TRBD2. The CDR3 consists of 15 residues. Germline assignment: CDR1 LGHNA and CDR2 YSLEER. The ends lost 0 bases at V and 4 bases at J; junction bases unmatched: 5. In nucleotides, the CDR3 is TGCGCCAGCAGCCAAGATGGAGCGGGAAGAGAGACCCAGTACTTC. Its translation is CASSQDGAGRETQYF.

This clonotype has a count of ten or more. V and J are TRBV4-3 and TRBJ2-1; 14 nucleotides line up with TRBD2. In germline, CDR1 is LGHNA, CDR2 YSLEER. Germline trimming cut 5 bases from V and 6 bases from J; bases unmatched to any gene: 3. CDR3 length equals 15 residues. CDR3 amino acids: CASSRGTSGSNEQFF. CDR3 DNA: TGCGCCAGCAGCAGAGGGACTAGCGGGAGCAATGAGCAGTTCTTC.

The rearrangement uses TRBV30 and TRBJ2-1; no reliable D call. The V and J ends lost 2 bases and 5 bases respectively, with 22 bases between them. The CDR3 length is 17 residues. Germline CDR1 GTSNPN, CDR2 SVGIG (reference sequence). CDR3 sequence reads: CAWSIPDPGDRDNEQFF. The CDR3 bases are TGTGCCTGGAGTATCCCCGACCCCGGAGACCGAGACAATGAGCAGTTCTTC.

This clonotype was seen many times. The chain recombines TRBV13 with TRBJ1-2; TRBD1 matches 11 bases. Losses at the gene ends were 5 bases for V and 1 base for J; bases not matched to a gene: 9. Germline values: CDR1 PRHDT, CDR2 FYEKMQ (reference sequence). This CDR3 comprises 17 residues. The CDR3 sequence is CASSPQFGTGGNYGYTF. CDR3 DNA: TGTGCCAGCAGCCCTCAGTTCGGGACAGGGGGTAACTATGGCTACACCTTC. The complete variable domain, with remaining parts taken from reference TRBV13 and TRBJ1-2, reads AAGVIQSPRHLIKEKRETATLKCYPIPRHDTVYWYQQGPGQDPQFLISFYEKMQSDKGSIPDRFSAQQFSDYHSELNMSSLELGDSALYFCASSPQFGTGGNYGYTFGSGTRLTVV.

This clonotype was picked up many times. The chain carries TRBV13 and TRBJ2-7, with TRBD2 matching 12 bases. The CDR3 runs to 16 residues. Germline V gene lookup returns CDR1 PRHDT and CDR2 FYEKMQ (reference sequence). V trimming: 4 bases; J trimming: 4 bases; junction bases outside the gene matches: 8. The CDR3 coding sequence is TGTGCCAGCAGCTCGCCTAGCGGGAGGGCTGTGTACGAGCAGTACTTC. This gives the protein CASSSPSGRAVYEQYF.

Many counts were recorded for this clonotype. The chain is built from TRBV4-3 and TRBJ2-3; a weak D match, TRBD2 (6 bases). The CDR3 is 16 amino acids. The V gene's germline CDR1 is LGHNA and CDR2 YSLEER. Trimming cost V 0 bases and J 4 bases, with 14 bases left between them. DNA of the CDR3: TGCGCCAGCAGCCAAGAACGGGGGAGTGGGGCAGATACGCAGTATTTT. It codes for CASSQERGSGADTQYF.

This clonotype showed up many times. The V call is TRBV12-3 or TRBV12-4, the J call TRBJ2-7, with D uncertain. The V end lost 1 base, the J end lost 6 bases, and 7 bases lay between the germline ends. The CDR3 consists of 12 residues. The CDR3 DNA reads TGTGCCAGCAGTTTAGGCCGCCTCGAGCAGTACTTC. Amino acids: CASSLGRLEQYF.

The V gene is TRBV25-1, the J gene TRBJ2-7, with D tentatively TRBD1 (6 bases). Germline V lookup: CDR1 MGHDK, CDR2 SYGVNS. This CDR3 has 13 residues. Trimming took off 3 bases at V and 4 bases at J, with 10 bases between the two ends. For the CDR3, the DNA is TGTGCCAGCAGTGACTGGGACAAATACGAGCAGTACTTC. It is translated as CASSDWDKYEQYF.

A single count supports this clonotype. The V call is TRBV5-4, the J call TRBJ2-2, with 7 positions matching TRBD1. Germline V gene data show CDR1 as SGHNT and CDR2 as YYREEE (reference sequence). V shed 4 bases and J 1 base; nucleotides not matched to a gene: 7. The CDR3 spans 16 residues. CDR3 sequence: CASSAPGQMNTGELFF. The CDR3 coding sequence is TGTGCCAGCAGCGCGCCGGGACAGATGAACACCGGGGAGCTGTTTTTT.

Many counts were recorded for this clonotype. The rearrangement joins TRBV7-8 to TRBJ2-7; 8 positions agree with TRBD1. In germline, CDR1 is SGHVS, CDR2 FQNEAQ. The CDR3 consists of 13 residues. J lost 6 bases, V lost 6 bases, and 7 bases had no gene match. As DNA, the CDR3 is TGTGCCAGCAGACAGACAGGGGTAGTCGAGCAGTACTTC. Translating gives CASRQTGVVEQYF.

This clonotype turned up a few times. The genes are TRBV7-2 and TRBJ2-7; D unclear. This CDR3 is built from 16 residues. V gave up 5 bases and J gave up 0 bases, with 17 bases separating them. CDR1 is SGHTA, CDR2 FQGNSA, per germline. The CDR3 nucleotides read TGTGCCAGCAGCACGAGATATCGAACCCACTCCTACGAGCAGTACTTC. Its protein is CASSTRYRTHSYEQYF.